The rows below give T cell receptor beta chains drawn from one sample of a study of cytomegalovirus exposure and HLA in healthy donors. Assay used: immunoSEQ multiplex PCR; TCRdb lists only in-frame clones, some missing. Among 150,000 to 180,000 clones listed, around 74% were seen once. Sequenced: PBMCs. The source is a man aged 18 to 30 in good health and CMV-seronegative. The CDR3 runs from the conserved cysteine through the conserved F or W. Each record gives: J gene, D gene, clone size, V gene, CDR3 protein, CDR3 DNA. A D gene is named only where the DNA matches it firmly. Clone size is stated in some rows and not others, as once, few, many or a class when expanded.

>TRBJ1-1|.|.|TRBV9
CASSARGPNTEAFF
TGTGCCAGCAGCGCCAGGGGACCGAACACTGAAGCTTTCTTT
>TRBJ2-7|.|.|TRBV7-9
CASSPVGGLSYEQYF
TGTGCCAGCAGCCCAGTTGGGGGCCTCTCCTACGAGCAGTACTTC
>TRBJ2-2|.|.|TRBV28
CASIPSEGQYTGELFF
TGTGCCAGCATTCCGTCGGAAGGACAGTACACCGGGGAGCTGTTTTTT
>TRBJ1-1|.|.|TRBV7-6
CASSNGGRWGEAFF
TGTGCCAGCTCTAACGGGGGACGGTGGGGGGAAGCTTTCTTT
>TRBJ1-2|.|.|TRBV5-4
CASSFSRGSLNYGYTF
TGTGCCAGCAGCTTTTCTAGGGGGTCCCTTAACTATGGCTACACCTTC
>TRBJ1-4|TRBD1|.|TRBV11-2
CASSRGQNNEKLFF
TGTGCCAGCAGCCGGGGACAGAATAATGAAAAACTGTTTTTT
>TRBJ1-5|.|few|TRBV6-5
CASSLDRYSNQPQHF
TGTGCCAGCAGCCTGGACAGATATAGCAATCAGCCCCAGCATTTT
>TRBJ2-3|TRBD1|.|TRBV2
CASSRDRGDDTQYF
TGTGCCAGCTCGCGAGACAGGGGCGACGATACGCAGTATTTT
>TRBJ1-5|.|.|TRBV28
CASRDSLAQHF
TGTGCCAGCAGGGACTCCCTTGCCCAGCATTTT
>TRBJ1-2|.|.|TRBV7-2
CASSLTGSYGYTF
TGTGCCAGCAGCTTAACCGGTAGCTATGGCTACACCTTC
>TRBJ2-3|.|.|TRBV5-1
CASSVPTGTGTQYF
TGCGCCAGCAGCGTACCGACAGGTACAGGTACGCAGTATTTT
>TRBJ2-5|.|.|TRBV28
CASRSGAAQETQYF
TGTGCCAGCAGGTCAGGGGCCGCTCAAGAGACCCAGTACTTC
>TRBJ1-4|TRBD1|few|TRBV10-3
CAIRNPGQGRGEKLFF
TGTGCCATCAGGAACCCGGGACAGGGCCGAGGTGAAAAACTGTTTTTT
>TRBJ1-2|.|.|TRBV30
CAWGQSYGYTF
TGTGCCTGGGGCCAGTCCTATGGCTACACCTTC
>TRBJ1-1|TRBD1|few|TRBV19
CASLSTGGYTEAFF
TGTGCCAGTCTCTCCACAGGGGGTTACACTGAAGCTTTCTTT
>TRBJ1-6|.|few|TRBV2
CASSEYQGSNSPLHF
TGTGCCAGCAGTGAATATCAGGGTAGCAATTCACCCCTCCACTTT